This TCR beta chain stems from a study of T cell responses to AZD1222 COVID-19 vaccine. Study-wide findings and caveats: Every sample of the repertoires postdated the peak T cell response. Donors skewed white British and female; clonal diversity was possibly underestimated.

TCRdb's copy holds only in-frame clones and misses some; the assay was immunoSEQ multiplex PCR. The table shows over 150,000 clones, with about nine tenths occurring only once. This clone appeared a few times. Its antigen remains unidentified. This CDR3 is built from 16 residues. Trimming pared 0 bases from V and 0 bases from J, leaving 11 bases between. Germline CDR1 reads LGHNA; CDR2 reads YNFKEQ. The sample here was peripheral blood, taken on day 0 of MenACWY control vaccination. This TCR derives from an adult in good health. J is TRBJ1-1 and V is TRBV4-2, with no clear D. The CDR3 DNA reads TGTGCCAGCAGCCAAGACCGCCAGACATTGAACACTGAAGCTTTCTTT. Its translation is CASSQDRQTLNTEAFF.